The sequence of this TCR beta chain was determined in a study of T cell changes during pregnancy in multiple sclerosis. The CDR3 is made up of 14 amino acids. The junction had 3 bases not matched to a gene; V was cut back by 4 bases and J by 4 bases. The germline V gene encodes CDR1 MRHNA and CDR2 SNTAGT. Clones were read by immunoSEQ multiplex PCR, and TCRdb kept only the in-frame ones, dropping some. Of 30,000 to 40,000 clones in the sample, about 90% were seen once. The source of this sequence is a female donor in good health, enrolled as a control in a pregnancy study. The sequencing used CD4+ T cells from peripheral blood mononuclear cells, collected in the third trimester of pregnancy. The chain employs TRBV6-4 and TRBJ2-3; 9 nucleotides agree with TRBD2. CDR3 coding DNA: TGTGCCAGCAGTGCGGGCGGGAGGGCAGATACGCAGTATTTT. Protein sequence: CASSAGGRADTQYF.